The present entry profiles one T cell receptor (beta chain) with its context. Its target is unknown. V was clipped by 2 bases and J by 5 bases, with 10 bases between them. The germline gives CDR1 MNHNS, CDR2 SASEGT. The CDR3 consists of 15 residues. Assay used: immunoSEQ multiplex PCR; TCRdb lists only in-frame clones, some missing. The sample yields about 31,000 clones, roughly nine tenths seen once. This specimen belongs to a study of STAT5B mutations in CD4+ large granular lymphocyte leukemia. Points from the study as a whole: No patients shared main leukemic clonotypes, though about 26% appeared at low frequency elsewhere. 8/27 top patient clones versus 2/35 control clones were TRBV06-family.

This rearrangement joins TRBV6-1 to TRBJ1-6, with D perhaps TRBD1 (6 bases). Sequencing was carried out using CD4+ T cells from blood buffy coats. The TCR comes from a human donor in good health. The CDR3 here is CASSEQGFHNSPLHF. The CDR3 DNA sequence: TGTGCCAGCAGTGAACAGGGGTTCCATAATTCACCCCTCCACTTT.